Shown below are 31 T cell receptor beta chains from a single sample sequenced in a study of blood T cell repertoires in COVID-19. The data were produced by immunoSEQ multiplex PCR, yet TCRdb's version contains in-frame clones alone and is incomplete. The sample has around 200,000 clones, around nine tenths seen once. Sequenced input: peripheral blood. The receptors shown here come from a man aged 35 to 55 with active or convalescent COVID-19.

The rearrangement links TRBV5-5 to TRBJ1-5, with a possible D match to TRBD1 (5 bases). The CDR3 consists of 15 residues. V was pared by 4 bases and J by 1 base, with 12 bases between. The germline V gene encodes CDR1 SGHKS and CDR2 YYEKEE (reference sequence). This chain's CDR3 is CASSTYRKSNQPQHF. CDR3 DNA: TGTGCCAGCAGCACATACAGGAAGAGCAATCAGCCCCAGCATTTT.

The V call is TRBV7-2, the J call TRBJ1-5; 7 nucleotides line up with TRBD1. From germline, CDR1 is SGHTA and CDR2 FQGNSA. V shed 5 bases and J 5 bases; nucleotides not matched to a gene: 9. The CDR3 extends over 15 amino acids. Written as DNA, the CDR3 is TGTGCCAGCAGCCTGGTGGCAGGACAGGATCAGCCCCAGCATTTT. Protein sequence: CASSLVAGQDQPQHF.

This chain connects TRBV13 to TRBJ1-5, with a possible D match to TRBD1 (5 bases). Per the germline V gene, CDR1 is PRHDT and CDR2 is FYEKMQ (reference sequence). V gave up 5 bases and J gave up 8 bases, with 13 bases separating them. This CDR3 comprises 13 residues. In DNA, the CDR3 is TGTGCCAGCAGCATGCAGGGTGTGGAGCCCCAGCATTTT. Protein: CASSMQGVEPQHF.

This sequence joins TRBV7-8 and TRBJ2-7; D possibly corresponds to TRBD1 (6 bases). This CDR3 is 14 amino acids long. With 5 bases removed from V and 5 bases from J, the gap between germline ends came to 16 bases. CDR1 is SGHVS, CDR2 FQNEAQ, per germline. In DNA, the CDR3 is TGTGCCAGCAGCGCCGGGACACCGCCCCACGAGCAGTACTTC. It is translated as CASSAGTPPHEQYF.

The chain joins TRBV11-2 to TRBJ2-1; TRBD1 might be the D (6 bases). The CDR3 loop spans 15 amino acids. V was clipped by 4 bases and J by 0 bases, with 10 bases between them. Germline CDR1 reads SGHAT; CDR2 reads FQNNGV. In DNA form, the CDR3 reads TGTGCCAGCAGCTCTACAGGGAGCTCCTACAATGAGCAGTTCTTC. This codes for CASSSTGSSYNEQFF.

This clone was counted a few times. The chain is built from TRBV2 and TRBJ2-2, with 8 nucleotides matching TRBD2. V shed 7 bases, J shed 4 bases, and the junction held 8 bases outside the gene matches. The germline CDR1 and CDR2 sequences are SNHLY and FYNNEI. CDR3 length: 15 amino acids. The CDR3, as DNA: TGTGCCAGCAAGATTAGCGGGGTAGGCACCGGGGAGCTGTTTTTT. Residues: CASKISGVGTGELFF.

The chain recombines TRBV5-1 with TRBJ1-5; TRBD1 aligns across 7 bases. CDR1 and CDR2 from the germline V gene are SGHRS and YFSETQ. CDR3 length: 15 residues. V was pared by 4 bases and J by 1 base, with 5 bases of the junction left unmatched. The CDR3 nucleotides read TGCGCCAGCAGCCCAGGGGGTCAGAGCAATCAGCCCCAGCATTTT. The encoded protein is CASSPGGQSNQPQHF.

The rearrangement links TRBV27 to TRBJ1-5; D gene uncertain. The V end lost 6 bases, the J end lost 1 base, and 4 bases lay between the germline ends. The CDR3 covers 12 residues. Germline CDR1 and CDR2: MNHEY and SMNVEV (reference sequence). CDR3 region: CASSPSNQPQHF. DNA of the CDR3: TGTGCCAGCAGCCCAAGCAATCAGCCCCAGCATTTT.

V and J are TRBV11-1 and TRBJ2-7, with D possibly TRBD1 on 6 matching bases. Trimming stripped 5 bases from V and 3 bases from J, with 14 bases between. The V gene's germline CDR1 is SGHAT and CDR2 FQDESV (reference sequence). This CDR3 region has 14 residues. CDR3 sequence reads: CASSPRQVVYEQYF. CDR3 coding DNA: TGTGCCAGCAGCCCGAGACAGGTTGTCTACGAGCAGTACTTC.

V is TRBV7-8 and J is TRBJ1-1, with TRBD1 identical over 9 bases. V shed 5 bases, J shed 5 bases, and the junction held 9 bases outside the gene matches. Germline lookup yields CDR1 SGHVS and CDR2 FQNEAQ. The CDR3 spans 15 residues. The CDR3 region has the DNA TGTGCCAGCAGCCCACGCCGGGACAGGGAGACTGAAGCTTTCTTT. Translated, it gives CASSPRRDRETEAFF.

The chain links TRBV4-3 to TRBJ1-5; D ambiguous. The V and J ends lost 0 bases and 1 base respectively, with 4 bases between them. The CDR3 spans 14 residues. Germline loops: CDR1 LGHNA, CDR2 YSLEER. This chain's CDR3 is CASSQDLSNQPQHF. The DNA of the CDR3 is TGCGCCAGCAGCCAAGATCTGAGCAATCAGCCCCAGCATTTT.

This clone was observed once. The chain is built from TRBV21-1 and TRBJ1-1; the listed D gene, TRBD1, was not tested against the DNA. TRBV21-1 is assigned pseudogene status. The length of the CDR3 is 17 residues. For the CDR3, the DNA is TGTGCCAGCAGCAAAAGAGGCAGGGGGCTAGAAGTTACTGAAGCTTTCTTT. This codes for CASSKRGRGLEVTEAFF.

The J gene is TRBJ1-2, the V gene TRBV7-8; D call uncertain. Germline CDR1 SGHVS, CDR2 FQNEAQ. The CDR3 contains 13 residues. V lost 0 bases and J 5 bases, leaving 7 bases between the germline ends. The CDR3 reads CASSLADIYGYTF. CDR3 nucleotide sequence: TGTGCCAGCAGCTTAGCCGACATTTATGGCTACACCTTC.

CDR3 coding DNA: TGTGCCAGTAGTCTATCAGGTCTCTTCTATGGCTACACCTTC. It yields the protein CASSLSGLFYGYTF. The chain combines TRBV19 with TRBJ1-2; no reliable D call. Trimming removed 5 bases at V and 4 bases at J, with 14 bases between. The CDR3 runs to 14 residues. Germline assignment: CDR1 LNHDA and CDR2 SQIVND (reference sequence).

The V call is TRBV25-1, the J call TRBJ1-1, with TRBD1 as a possible D gene (6 bases). Per germline, CDR1 MGHDK and CDR2 SYGVNS. The CDR3 is made up of 16 amino acids. The V end lost 0 bases, the J end lost 1 base, and 12 bases lay between the germline ends. The CDR3 nucleotides are TGTGCCAGCAGTGAATATGAGGGGACACCGAACACTGAAGCTTTCTTT. Protein product: CASSEYEGTPNTEAFF. Based on the CDR3 plus reference TRBV25-1 and TRBJ1-1, the full variable domain is EADIYQTPRYLVIGTGKKITLECSQTMGHDKMYWYQQDPGMELHLIHYSYGVNSTEKGDLSSESTVSRIRTEHFPLTLESARPSHTSQYLCASSEYEGTPNTEAFFGQGTRLTVV.

The V call is TRBV6-2 or TRBV6-3, the J call TRBJ1-4; unclear D gene. With 2 bases removed from V and 4 bases from J, the gap between germline ends came to 5 bases. Germline assignment: CDR1 MNHEY and CDR2 SVGEGT. The CDR3 length is 13 residues. CDR3 in amino acids: CASSYDFNEKLFF. Written as DNA, the CDR3 is TGTGCCAGCAGTTACGACTTTAATGAAAAACTGTTTTTT.

The chain recombines TRBV13 with TRBJ2-3; D is perhaps TRBD2 (6 bases). Trimming pared 6 bases from V and 6 bases from J, leaving 19 bases between. The CDR3 runs to 15 residues. Germline CDR1 reads PRHDT; CDR2 reads FYEKMQ (reference sequence). The CDR3 bases are TGTGCCAGCAGTCGAGAATTTCGCGGGGACGATACGCAGTATTTT. Translated: CASSREFRGDDTQYF.

V and J are TRBV4-3 and TRBJ2-6; possibly TRBD1 for D (6 bases). The CDR3 runs 15 residues. CDR1 is LGHNA and CDR2 is YSLEER in the germline V gene. The V end lost 4 bases, the J end lost 3 bases, and 10 bases lay between the germline ends. CDR3 nucleotide sequence: TGCGCCAGCAGCCGGGCAGGGGATGGGGCCAACGTCCTGACTTTC. This translates into CASSRAGDGANVLTF.

This clone was picked up a small number of times. The rearrangement links TRBV27 to TRBJ2-2; TRBD2 matches at 12 bases. Germline values: CDR1 MNHEY, CDR2 SMNVEV (reference sequence). V gave up 6 bases and J gave up 4 bases; unmatched junction bases: 12. The CDR3 length is 18 residues. As DNA, the CDR3 is TGTGCCAGCAGACCCCGACTAGCGGGGGAACACTTCACCGGGGAGCTGTTTTTT. Translating it yields CASRPRLAGEHFTGELFF.

The rearrangement links TRBV28 to TRBJ1-2, with 8 nucleotides matching TRBD1. Germline V gene lookup returns CDR1 MDHEN and CDR2 SYDVKM. This CDR3 contains 14 residues. V lost 6 bases and J lost 6; bases outside the gene matches: 9. CDR3 loop: CASRGQGRSDGYTF. The CDR3 DNA is TGTGCCAGCAGAGGACAGGGCCGCTCGGATGGCTACACCTTC.

The genes are TRBV13 and TRBJ2-7; D call uncertain. Trimming pared 2 bases from V and 3 bases from J, leaving 2 bases between. Germline values: CDR1 PRHDT, CDR2 FYEKMQ (reference sequence). This CDR3 has 11 amino acids. The CDR3 region is CASSLLYEQYF. The CDR3 nucleotides read TGTGCCAGCAGCTTACTCTACGAGCAGTACTTC.

The chain carries TRBV6-5 and TRBJ1-1; D unclear. The CDR3 length is 15 residues. Germline lookup yields CDR1 MNHEY and CDR2 SVGAGI. V lost 5 bases, J lost 0 bases, and 13 bases lay in between. The CDR3 loop reads CASSKTRTVNTEAFF. CDR3 DNA: TGTGCCAGCAGTAAAACACGAACAGTGAACACTGAAGCTTTCTTT.

This clone has only one observation. This rearrangement joins TRBV11-3 to TRBJ1-3; possible D gene TRBD1, 5 bases. This CDR3 spans 13 amino acids. With 5 bases removed from V and 4 bases from J, the gap between germline ends came to 9 bases. Germline V gene lookup returns CDR1 SGHNT and CDR2 YENEEA. The CDR3 protein is CASSNRQGNTIYF. The CDR3 DNA is TGTGCCAGCAGCAATCGACAGGGAAACACCATATATTTT.

The J gene is TRBJ2-3, the V gene TRBV5-1, with D possibly TRBD1 on 5 matching bases. Germline V gene sequence: CDR1 SGHRS, CDR2 YFSETQ. This CDR3 comprises 15 residues. The V gene lost 0 bases and the J gene lost 3 bases, with 11 bases spanning the gap. CDR3 nucleotide sequence: TGCGCCAGCAGCTTGGTCGGCAGGGCGACAGATACGCAGTATTTT. Translation: CASSLVGRATDTQYF.

This chain links TRBV18 with TRBJ2-2; a weak D match, TRBD1 (6 bases). Germline values: CDR1 KGHSH, CDR2 LQKENI. The V end lost 6 bases, the J end lost 6 bases, and 20 bases lay between the germline ends. The CDR3 covers 16 residues. CDR3 nucleotide sequence: TGTGCCAGCTCCCCCACCGGGACAAAAGCTTCCGGGGAGCTGTTTTTT. Translation gives CASSPTGTKASGELFF.

The chain recombines TRBV7-9 with TRBJ2-5; no firm D call. The V and J ends lost 3 bases and 7 bases respectively, with 9 bases between them. CDR3 length equals 12 residues. Looked up from germline, CDR1 is SEHNR and CDR2 is FQNEAQ (reference sequence). CDR3 residues: CASSFDIGTQYF. CDR3 DNA sequence: TGTGCCAGCAGCTTCGACATCGGGACCCAGTACTTC.

This chain joins TRBV6-1 and TRBJ1-2, with D possibly being TRBD1 (6 bases). Trimming cost V 0 bases and J 7 bases, with 12 bases left between them. CDR3 length: 14 amino acids. Per germline, CDR1 MNHNS and CDR2 SASEGT. CDR3 coding DNA: TGTGCCAGCAGTGAAGCGGGGGGGCTTGGTGGCTACACCTTC. Protein product: CASSEAGGLGGYTF.

The V call is TRBV11-2, the J call TRBJ1-3; D remains unclear. V was shortened by 2 bases and J by 0 bases, with 5 bases between the two germline ends. CDR3 length: 14 amino acids. Germline CDR1 is SGHAT and CDR2 is FQNNGV. The CDR3 loop is CASSLSISGNTIYF. The CDR3 region has the DNA TGTGCCAGCAGCTTATCCATCTCTGGAAACACCATATATTTT.

The V gene is TRBV27, the J gene TRBJ2-7; 7 bases are a match to TRBD1. The germline gives CDR1 MNHEY, CDR2 SMNVEV (reference sequence). With 2 bases clipped from V and 3 bases from J, the junction kept 4 bases outside the gene matches. CDR3 size: 14 residues. The CDR3 sequence is CASSLGGQSYEQYF. CDR3 in DNA: TGTGCCAGCAGTTTAGGGGGACAGAGCTACGAGCAGTACTTC.

This chain joins TRBV28 and TRBJ1-6, with a tentative D call TRBD1 (5 bases). From germline, CDR1 is MDHEN and CDR2 SYDVKM. The CDR3 length is 18 residues. V was trimmed by 2 bases and J by 0 bases, leaving 14 bases between them. CDR3: CASSLGGTSPSYNSPLHF. The CDR3 DNA follows: TGTGCCAGCAGTTTAGGCGGGACGTCGCCCTCCTATAATTCACCCCTCCACTTT.

The gene calls are TRBV10-3 and TRBJ2-1; tentative D call: TRBD1 (6 bases). The length of the CDR3 is 16 residues. V gave up 2 bases and J gave up 6 bases, with 17 bases separating them. Germline lookup yields CDR1 ENHRY and CDR2 SYGVKD. The CDR3: CAISERTVLTSNEQFF. The CDR3 DNA reads as TGTGCCATCAGTGAGAGGACAGTTCTTACGAGCAATGAGCAGTTCTTC.